This T cell receptor (beta chain) was found in a study of cytomegalovirus exposure and HLA in healthy donors. Across the whole study: The 100 to 150 validation repertoires matched the 600 to 700 first-cohort repertoires in platform, a later analysis reported. Study-level results: A list of more than 150 TCR beta chains associated with cytomegalovirus was given.

Per the germline V gene, CDR1 is MDHEN and CDR2 is SYDVKM. The length of the CDR3 is 16 residues. With 5 bases clipped from V and 5 bases from J, the junction kept 12 bases outside the gene matches. The repertoire was sequenced with immunoSEQ multiplex PCR; TCRdb's copy has only in-frame clones and lacks some. The profile shows hundreds of thousands of clones, over 75% of them singletons. Remarks on this clone: Antigen: not known.

The source of this sequence is a woman aged 18-35 years in good health and CMV-seronegative. What was sequenced was PBMCs. The V call is TRBV28, the J call TRBJ2-1; TRBD1 matches at 7 bases. The CDR3 is CASSRPRQDRNNEQFF. The CDR3 DNA sequence: TGTGCCAGCAGTCGCCCCCGTCAGGACAGGAACAATGAGCAGTTCTTC. The whole variable domain, remainder taken from reference TRBV28 and TRBJ2-1, is DVKVTQSSRYLVKRTGEKVFLECVQDMDHENMFWYRQDPGLGLRLIYFSYDVKMKEKGDIPEGYSVSREKKERFSLILESASTNQTSMYLCASSRPRQDRNNEQFFGPGTRLTVL.